The 23 T cell receptor beta chains reported below all come from one sample, sequenced in a study of metastatic and nonmetastatic thyroid tumors. Each patient came to thyroid surgery without any prior treatment (of any kind). With MiXCR, TCRdb called clones anew from the PCR reads. This table has fewer than 40,000 clones, around 30% appearing once. Sequencing was carried out using blood. These receptors all stem from a female donor with papillary thyroid cancer or a benign thyroid nodule (not recorded which). Some clones in this sample may be carry-over from other donors' samples.

This chain uses TRBV19 with TRBJ2-2; D is undetermined. The germline V gene encodes CDR1 LNHDA and CDR2 SQIVND (reference sequence). Trimming stripped 4 bases from V and 2 bases from J, with 8 bases between. The CDR3 runs to 14 residues. CDR3 sequence (DNA): TGTGCCAGTAGTACTGTCATTAACACCGGGGAGCTGTTTTTT. This codes for CASSTVINTGELFF.

At least ten counts were recorded for this clone. This chain links TRBV19 with TRBJ1-2; the D is unclear. V dropped 3 bases and J dropped 1 base, with 6 bases sitting between them. The germline V gene encodes CDR1 LNHDA and CDR2 SQIVND (reference sequence). The CDR3 sequence is 13 residues long. The CDR3 bases are TGTGCCAGTAGTATCCAGAGTAACTATGGCTACACCTTC. This sequence encodes CASSIQSNYGYTF.

This clone was counted at least ten times. The V call is TRBV12-3 or TRBV12-4, the J call TRBJ2-1; possible D gene TRBD2, 7 bases. This CDR3 has 13 amino acids. Trimming removed 9 bases from V and 8 bases from J, with 17 bases in between. The CDR3 protein is CASNLAGADEQFF. Here the CDR3 DNA reads TGTGCCAGTAATTTGGCGGGGGCAGATGAGCAGTTCTTC.

This clone was detected many times. The chain combines TRBV7-9 with TRBJ2-1, with no clear D. Germline lookup yields CDR1 SEHNR and CDR2 FQNEAQ (reference sequence). V was cut by 0 bases and J by 4 bases, with 16 bases left in between. This CDR3 spans 17 amino acids. The DNA of the CDR3 is TGTGCCAGCAGCTTAGCGGGTCCGTGGGGTGGGTACAATGAGCAGTTCTTC. Translating it yields CASSLAGPWGGYNEQFF.

This clone was picked up a small number of times. The chain joins TRBV28 to TRBJ1-2; D call uncertain. The V end lost 1 base, the J end lost 8 bases, and 26 bases lay between the germline ends. This CDR3 region has 18 residues. Germline V lookup: CDR1 MDHEN, CDR2 SYDVKM. The CDR3 sequence: CASSLSYPSPAGREGYTF. The CDR3 coding sequence is TGTGCCAGCAGTTTATCTTATCCCTCTCCAGCAGGCCGAGAGGGCTACACCTTC.

This clone was seen more than once but under ten times. A junction end diverges from the germline sequence, so it may reflect a read error. The chain recombines TRBV20-1 with TRBJ2-7; TRBD2 agrees at 10 bases. Germline CDR1 DFQATT, CDR2 SNEGSKA (reference sequence). This CDR3 comprises 15 residues. CDR3 sequence reads: CSARELAGIGYEHYF. DNA for the CDR3: TGCAGTGCTAGAGAACTAGCGGGGATCGGCTACGAGCATTACTTC.

This clone has a count of ten or more. The chain is built from TRBV30 and TRBJ1-4, with 11 bases aligning to TRBD1. This CDR3 has 15 amino acids. Germline V gives CDR1 GTSNPN, CDR2 SVGIG (reference sequence). Trimming at V came to 0 bases and at J to 8 bases, leaving 5 bases not matched to a gene. CDR3 sequence: CAWSVPGQGAEKLFF. CDR3 coding DNA: TGTGCCTGGAGTGTACCCGGACAGGGGGCGGAAAAACTGTTTTTT. The full variable domain, completed using reference TRBV30 and TRBJ1-4, is SQTIHQWPATLVQPVGSPLSLECTVEGTSNPNLYWYRQAAGRGLQLLFYSVGIGQISSEVPQNLSASRPQDRQFILSSKKLLLSDSGFYLCAWSVPGQGAEKLFFGSGTQLSVL.

This clone was recorded at least ten times. A read error is possible here, since a much larger clone lies one base away. The chain links TRBV7-2 to TRBJ1-6, with unresolved D. The length of the CDR3 is 17 residues. The V gene's germline CDR1 is SGHTA and CDR2 FQGNSA. Trimming cost V 5 bases and J 4 bases, with 18 bases left between them. CDR3 region: CASSISRGISYNSPLHF. CDR3 nucleotide sequence: TGTGCCAGCAGCATAAGTCGCGGGATTTCATATAATTCACCCCTCCACTTT.

The V call is TRBV29-1, the J call TRBJ2-7; D is unclear. With 3 bases removed from V and 6 bases from J, the gap between germline ends came to 9 bases. In germline, CDR1 is SQVTM, CDR2 ANQGSEA. This CDR3 contains 11 residues. Here the CDR3 reads CSVDEVCEQYF. CDR3 DNA sequence: TGCAGCGTTGACGAAGTGTGCGAGCAGTACTTC.

J is TRBJ1-2 and V is TRBV6-1; 9 bases are shared with TRBD1. The CDR3 is 14 amino acids. Germline V gives CDR1 MNHNS, CDR2 SASEGT. The ends lost 7 bases at V and 7 bases at J; junction bases unmatched: 10. As DNA, the CDR3 is TGTGCCAGCAACCCGACAGGGGGGGAGGGTGGCTACACCTTC. It yields the protein CASNPTGGEGGYTF.

This clone appeared a few times. The chain uses TRBV25-1 and TRBJ1-6, with D possibly matching TRBD1 (5 bases). This CDR3 contains 15 residues. Trimming removed 4 bases from V and 3 bases from J, with 10 bases in between. Looked up from germline, CDR1 is MGHDK and CDR2 is SYGVNS. CDR3 sequence: CASSGTGHYNSPLHF. DNA for the CDR3: TGTGCCAGCAGTGGGACCGGACACTATAATTCACCCCTCCACTTT.

This clone came up many times. This chain joins TRBV5-4 and TRBJ2-1, with TRBD2 matching over 10 bases. The J segment lost 6 bases and the V segment lost 4 bases, leaving 7 bases of the junction unmatched. The CDR3 consists of 15 residues. CDR1 and CDR2 (germline): SGHNT, YYREEE (reference sequence). The CDR3 bases are TGTGCCAGCAGCCCAAGGGTAGCGGGAGGCAATGAGCAGTTCTTC. Translating it yields CASSPRVAGGNEQFF.

This clone occurred a few times. This rearrangement joins TRBV27 to TRBJ1-1; TRBD1 is a possible D gene (5 bases). From germline, CDR1 is MNHEY and CDR2 SMNVEV (reference sequence). V dropped 7 bases and J dropped 0 bases, with 18 bases sitting between them. This CDR3 has 16 residues. The CDR3 coding sequence is TGTGCCAGCATCCCAGGTTCGGGGCGGGTGAACACTGAAGCTTTCTTT. This sequence encodes CASIPGSGRVNTEAFF.

This clone was counted a few times. The chain joins TRBV10-1 to TRBJ2-7, with TRBD2 matching over 10 bases. V dropped 5 bases and J dropped 3; count of bases not matched to a gene: 4. CDR1 and CDR2 from the germline V gene are WNHNN and SYGVQD (reference sequence). This CDR3 has 14 residues. The CDR3, as DNA: TGCGCCAGCAGTCCCCGGACTAGCGGCTACGAGCAGTACTTC. This translates into CASSPRTSGYEQYF.

This chain uses TRBV30 with TRBJ2-3, with D possibly TRBD1 on 6 matching bases. Germline CDR1 and CDR2: GTSNPN and SVGIG (reference sequence). The V end lost 6 bases, the J end lost 5 bases, and 18 bases lay between the germline ends. The CDR3 consists of 14 residues. The CDR3 is CACTKDRRQDTQYF. The CDR3 DNA is TGTGCCTGTACGAAAGACAGGCGGCAAGATACGCAGTATTTT. Full variable domain (rest looked up from reference TRBV30 and TRBJ2-3): SQTIHQWPATLVQPVGSPLSLECTVEGTSNPNLYWYRQAAGRGLQLLFYSVGIGQISSEVPQNLSASRPQDRQFILSSKKLLLSDSGFYLCACTKDRRQDTQYFGPGTRLTVL.

This chain connects TRBV7-9 to TRBJ2-7; no firm D call. The CDR3 is made up of 11 amino acids. V was pared by 4 bases and J by 4 bases, with 5 bases between. CDR1 and CDR2 (germline): SEHNR, FQNEAQ (reference sequence). CDR3 sequence (DNA): TGTGCCAGCAGCTCGACTTACGAGCAGTACTTC. It specifies CASSSTYEQYF.

This clone was seen a handful of times. The rearrangement links TRBV6-1 to TRBJ1-2; D uncertain. Trimming left V 1 base short and J 0 bases short, with 9 bases between. CDR1 is MNHNS and CDR2 is SASEGT in the germline V gene. The length of the CDR3 is 15 residues. The CDR3 region is CASSEGLGPNYGYTF. The CDR3, as DNA: TGTGCCAGCAGTGAAGGTCTCGGGCCTAACTATGGCTACACCTTC.

This clone was observed many times. The V gene is TRBV20-1, the J gene TRBJ2-3; tentative D call: TRBD1 (5 bases). The V and J ends lost 6 bases and 8 bases respectively, with 21 bases between them. The CDR3 has 14 amino acids. Germline assignment: CDR1 DFQATT and CDR2 SNEGSKA (reference sequence). The CDR3: CSAPPDGAPGTQYF. In DNA, the CDR3 is TGCAGTGCCCCTCCGGATGGGGCTCCCGGTACGCAGTATTTT.

Ten or more counts support this clone. The genes are TRBV29-1 and TRBJ1-2; no clear D. The germline V and J ends were trimmed by 6 bases and 1 base, with 6 bases remaining between them. CDR1 and CDR2 from the germline V gene are SQVTM and ANQGSEA. The CDR3 spans 11 residues. The CDR3 DNA follows: TGCAGCGTGAACGATAACTATGGCTACACCTTC. It codes for CSVNDNYGYTF.

The rearrangement uses TRBV7-2 and TRBJ2-7; D remains unclear. V lost 1 base and J lost 5, with 9 bases in between. The CDR3 consists of 13 residues. CDR1 and CDR2 (germline): SGHTA, FQGNSA. The CDR3 reads CASSLGDRNEQYF. CDR3 nucleotides: TGTGCCAGCAGCTTAGGAGACCGCAACGAGCAGTACTTC.

The table lists this clone with a few counts. The chain has TRBV15 and TRBJ2-5, with D uncertain. CDR1 is LNHNV, CDR2 YYDKDF, per germline (reference sequence). The CDR3 sequence is 12 residues long. Trimming pared 6 bases from V and 6 bases from J, leaving 11 bases between. The CDR3 DNA reads TGTGCCACCAGTATAGAACAGAAGACCCAGTACTTC. Translation gives CATSIEQKTQYF.

At least ten counts were recorded for this clone. V and J are TRBV27 and TRBJ2-1; a possible D gene is TRBD1 (5 bases). Trimming pared 4 bases from V and 2 bases from J, leaving 6 bases between. Germline CDR1 reads MNHEY; CDR2 reads SMNVEV (reference sequence). The CDR3 has 13 residues. The CDR3 here is CASSSGTYNEQFF. CDR3 nucleotide sequence: TGTGCCAGCAGTTCAGGGACCTACAATGAGCAGTTCTTC.

This clone was counted only a few times. One junction end disagrees with the germline gene, perhaps due to a read error. The V and J genes are TRBV15 and TRBJ1-5; TRBD1 agrees at 9 bases. Germline CDR1 reads LNHNV; CDR2 reads YYDKDF (reference sequence). This CDR3 region has 15 residues. CDR3 bases: TGTTCCACCAGCAGAGTCACAGGGGGCGTTCAGCCCCAGCATTTT. It specifies CSTSRVTGGVQPQHF.